This record looks at one T cell receptor (beta chain) sequence and its context. This specimen comes from a study of blood T cell repertoires in COVID-19. Study-level information: Acute-phase and convalescent COVID-19 samples originated in the United States, Italy and Spain. The analysed material was cDNA or gDNA that came from T cells, B-cell-depleted T cells, or PBMCs.

V shed 4 bases and J shed 2 bases, with 12 bases lying between them. Germline V gives CDR1 SGHRS, CDR2 YFSETQ. The length of the CDR3 is 15 residues. Methods used by the authors: Reference gene primers were amplified, and this amplification served to estimate nucleated cell counts. Sequencing was performed with immunoSEQ multiplex PCR; in TCRdb, only in-frame clones are kept and a portion is missing. V, J and clone size are those of that table, while D and trimming were read from the DNA. Altogether fewer than 120,000 clones are present, about 88% being singletons, with the ten largest covering less than 3.5%.

This sequence was found in a woman aged 45 to 65 with acute or convalescent COVID-19. The V gene is TRBV5-1, the J gene TRBJ1-4, with a possible D match to TRBD1 (6 bases). Sequencing was done on a sample of peripheral blood. The DNA for the CDR3 is TGCGCCAGCAGCGTCGGAAGGGGGACTAATGAAAAACTGTTTTTT. Its translation is CASSVGRGTNEKLFF. Full variable domain (missing parts from reference TRBV5-1 and TRBJ1-4): KAGVTQTPRYLIKTRGQQVTLSCSPISGHRSVSWYQQTPGQGLQFLFEYFSETQRNKGNFPGRFSGRQFSNSRSEMNVSTLELGDSALYLCASSVGRGTNEKLFFGSGTQLSVL.